This T cell receptor (beta chain) was retrieved from a study of blood T cell repertoires in COVID-19. The CDR3 consists of 9 residues. The germline V and J ends were trimmed by 10 bases and 4 bases, with 4 bases remaining between them. This table comes from immunoSEQ multiplex PCR, and its TCRdb copy is limited to in-frame clones, with some not included. The sample records 150,000 to 200,000 clones, around 82% being singletons. The chain uses TRBV23-1 and TRBJ1-2, with D unclear. TRBV23-1 is placed among ORFs of uncertain function. The TCR was taken from a woman older than 75 with acute or convalescent COVID-19. The sequencing input was peripheral blood. CDR3: CATFYGYTF. In DNA form, the CDR3 reads TGCGCCACCTTCTATGGCTACACCTTC.